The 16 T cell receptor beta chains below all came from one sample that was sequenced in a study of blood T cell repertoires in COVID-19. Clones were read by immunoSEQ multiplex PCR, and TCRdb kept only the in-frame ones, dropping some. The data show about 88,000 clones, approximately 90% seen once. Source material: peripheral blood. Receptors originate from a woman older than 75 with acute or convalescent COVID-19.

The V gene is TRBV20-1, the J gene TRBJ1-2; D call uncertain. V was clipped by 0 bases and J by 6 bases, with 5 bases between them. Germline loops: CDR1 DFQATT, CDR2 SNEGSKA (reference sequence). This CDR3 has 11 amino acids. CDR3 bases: TGCAGTGCTAGAGATATAGATGGCTACACCTTC. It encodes CSARDIDGYTF.

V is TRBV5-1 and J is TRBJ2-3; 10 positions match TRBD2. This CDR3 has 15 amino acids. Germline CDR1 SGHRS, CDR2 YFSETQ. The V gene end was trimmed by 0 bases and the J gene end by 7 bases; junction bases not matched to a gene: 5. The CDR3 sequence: CASSLASGRGNTQYF. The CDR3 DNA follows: TGCGCCAGCAGCTTGGCCAGCGGGAGGGGGAATACGCAGTATTTT.

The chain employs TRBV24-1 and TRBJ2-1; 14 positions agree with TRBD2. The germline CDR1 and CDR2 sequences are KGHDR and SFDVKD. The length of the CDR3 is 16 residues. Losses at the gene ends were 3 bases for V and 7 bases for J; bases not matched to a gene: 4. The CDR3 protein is CATSDRTSGRNNEQFF. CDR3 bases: TGTGCCACCAGTGATCGGACTAGCGGGAGGAATAATGAGCAGTTCTTC.

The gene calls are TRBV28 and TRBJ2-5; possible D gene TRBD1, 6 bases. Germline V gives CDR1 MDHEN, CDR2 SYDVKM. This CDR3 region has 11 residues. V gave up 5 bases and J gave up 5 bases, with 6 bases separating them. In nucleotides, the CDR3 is TGTGCCAGCAGTAGGGGGGAGACCCAGTACTTC. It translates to CASSRGETQYF.

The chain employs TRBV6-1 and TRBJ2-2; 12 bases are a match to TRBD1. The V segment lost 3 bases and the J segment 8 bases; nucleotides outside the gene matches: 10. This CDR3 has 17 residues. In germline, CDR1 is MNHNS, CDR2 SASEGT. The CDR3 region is CASSERLGQGAKGELFF. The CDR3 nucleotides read TGTGCCAGCAGTGAGAGACTGGGACAGGGGGCTAAAGGGGAGCTGTTTTTT.

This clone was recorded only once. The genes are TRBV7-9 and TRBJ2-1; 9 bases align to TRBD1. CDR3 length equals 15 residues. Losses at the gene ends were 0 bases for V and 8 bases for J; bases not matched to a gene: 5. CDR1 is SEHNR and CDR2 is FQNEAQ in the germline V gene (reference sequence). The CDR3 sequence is CASSLAGQGKDEQFF. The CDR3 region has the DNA TGTGCCAGCAGCTTAGCAGGACAGGGGAAGGATGAGCAGTTCTTC.

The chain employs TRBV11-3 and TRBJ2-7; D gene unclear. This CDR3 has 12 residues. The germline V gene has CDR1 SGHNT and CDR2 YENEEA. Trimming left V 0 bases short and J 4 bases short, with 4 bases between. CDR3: CASSLDRYEQYF. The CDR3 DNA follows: TGTGCCAGCAGCTTAGACAGATACGAGCAGTACTTC.

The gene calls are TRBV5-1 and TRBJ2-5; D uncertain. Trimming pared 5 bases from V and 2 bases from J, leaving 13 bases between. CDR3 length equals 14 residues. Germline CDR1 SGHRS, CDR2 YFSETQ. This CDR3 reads CASRTSGRQETQYF. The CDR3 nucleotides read TGCGCCAGCAGAACGTCCGGTAGACAAGAGACCCAGTACTTC.

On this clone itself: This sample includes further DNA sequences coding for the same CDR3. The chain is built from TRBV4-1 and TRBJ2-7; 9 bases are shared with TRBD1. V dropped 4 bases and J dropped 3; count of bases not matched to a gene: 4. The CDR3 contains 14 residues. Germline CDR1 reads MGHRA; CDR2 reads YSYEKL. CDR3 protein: CASSLRDRDYEQYF. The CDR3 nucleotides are TGCGCCAGCAGCCTCCGGGACAGGGACTACGAGCAGTACTTC.

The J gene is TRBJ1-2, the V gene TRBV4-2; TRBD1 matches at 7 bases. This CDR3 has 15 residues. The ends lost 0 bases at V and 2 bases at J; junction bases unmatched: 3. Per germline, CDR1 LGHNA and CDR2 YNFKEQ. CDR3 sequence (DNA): TGTGCCAGCAGCCAAGAGGGGGGACAGAACTATGGCTACACCTTC. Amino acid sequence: CASSQEGGQNYGYTF.

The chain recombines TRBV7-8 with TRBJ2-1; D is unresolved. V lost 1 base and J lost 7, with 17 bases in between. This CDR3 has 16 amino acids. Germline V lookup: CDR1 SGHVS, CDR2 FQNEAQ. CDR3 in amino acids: CASSLVGGLVGNEQFF. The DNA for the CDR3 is TGTGCCAGCAGCTTAGTTGGCGGCCTCGTTGGTAATGAGCAGTTCTTC.

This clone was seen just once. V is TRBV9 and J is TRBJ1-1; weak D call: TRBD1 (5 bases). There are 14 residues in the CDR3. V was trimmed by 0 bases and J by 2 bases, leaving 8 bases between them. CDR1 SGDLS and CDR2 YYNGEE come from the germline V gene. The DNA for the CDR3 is TGTGCCAGCAGCGTAGTAGGGGTTAACACTGAAGCTTTCTTT. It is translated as CASSVVGVNTEAFF.

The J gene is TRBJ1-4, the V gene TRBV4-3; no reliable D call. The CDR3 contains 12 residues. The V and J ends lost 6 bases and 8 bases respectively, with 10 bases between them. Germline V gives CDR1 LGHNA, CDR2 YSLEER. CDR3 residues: CASSQSREKLFF. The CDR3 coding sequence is TGCGCCAGCAGTCAAAGTAGAGAAAAACTGTTTTTT.

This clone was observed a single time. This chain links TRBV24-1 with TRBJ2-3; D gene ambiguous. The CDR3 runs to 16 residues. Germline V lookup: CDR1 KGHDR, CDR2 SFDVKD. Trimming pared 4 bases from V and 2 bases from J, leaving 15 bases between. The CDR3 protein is CATSDRHSYDTDTQYF. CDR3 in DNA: TGTGCCACCAGTGACCGCCACTCTTACGACACAGATACGCAGTATTTT.

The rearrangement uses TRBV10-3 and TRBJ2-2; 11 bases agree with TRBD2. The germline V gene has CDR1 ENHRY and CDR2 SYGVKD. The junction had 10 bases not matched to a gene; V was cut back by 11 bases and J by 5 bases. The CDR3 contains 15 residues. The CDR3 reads CAVQTSGSITGELFF. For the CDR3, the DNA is TGTGCCGTCCAAACTAGCGGGAGCATTACCGGGGAGCTGTTTTTT.

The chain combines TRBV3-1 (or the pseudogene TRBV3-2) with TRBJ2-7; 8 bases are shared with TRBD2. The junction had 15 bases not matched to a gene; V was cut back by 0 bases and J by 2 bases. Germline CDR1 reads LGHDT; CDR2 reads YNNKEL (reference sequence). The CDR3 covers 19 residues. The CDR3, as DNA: TGTGCCAGCAGCCAAGAGTCGCGGGGTCCAGCGGGGGAGCCCTACGAGCAGTACTTC. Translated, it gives CASSQESRGPAGEPYEQYF.